The TCR beta chain under discussion was sequenced for a study of T cells of healthy individuals. V lost 2 bases to trimming and J lost 5 bases, with 10 bases between them. The CDR3 contains 13 residues. Germline values: CDR1 MDHEN, CDR2 SYDVKM. A few counts support this clonotype. TCRdb re-analysed the 5' RACE reads in MiXCR, keeping a single row per CDR3 protein. This table has about 96,000 distinct CDR3 sequences, around 17% appearing once. This chain uses TRBV28 with TRBJ2-7, with D perhaps matching TRBD1 (6 bases). This clonotype was sampled from a human donor in good health. In nucleotides, the CDR3 is TGTGCCAGCAGTTTAGCCAGGGGCCACGAGCAGTACTTC. This translates into CASSLARGHEQYF.